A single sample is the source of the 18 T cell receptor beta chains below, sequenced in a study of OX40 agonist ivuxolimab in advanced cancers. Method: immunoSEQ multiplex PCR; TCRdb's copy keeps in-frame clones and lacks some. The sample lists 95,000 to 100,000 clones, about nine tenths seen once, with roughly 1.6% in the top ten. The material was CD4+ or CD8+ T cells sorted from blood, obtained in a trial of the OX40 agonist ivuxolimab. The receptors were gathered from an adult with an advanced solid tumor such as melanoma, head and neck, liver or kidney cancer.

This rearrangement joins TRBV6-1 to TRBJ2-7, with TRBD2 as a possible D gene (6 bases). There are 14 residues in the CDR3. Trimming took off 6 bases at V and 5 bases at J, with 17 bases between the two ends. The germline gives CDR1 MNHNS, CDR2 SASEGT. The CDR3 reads CASSSTSYAHEQYF. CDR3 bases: TGTGCCAGCAGCTCCACTAGCTATGCCCACGAGCAGTACTTC.

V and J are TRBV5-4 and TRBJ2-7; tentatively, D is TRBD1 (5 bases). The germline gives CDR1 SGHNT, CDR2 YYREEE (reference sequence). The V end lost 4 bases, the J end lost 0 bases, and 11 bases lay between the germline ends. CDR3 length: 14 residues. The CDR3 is CASSLRQFSYEQYF. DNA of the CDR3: TGTGCCAGCAGCCTGCGACAGTTCTCCTACGAGCAGTACTTC. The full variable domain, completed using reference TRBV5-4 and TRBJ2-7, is ETGVTQSPTHLIKTRGQQVTLRCSSQSGHNTVSWYQQALGQGPQFIFQYYREEENGRGNFPPRFSGLQFPNYSSELNVNALELDDSALYLCASSLRQFSYEQYFGPGTRLTVT.

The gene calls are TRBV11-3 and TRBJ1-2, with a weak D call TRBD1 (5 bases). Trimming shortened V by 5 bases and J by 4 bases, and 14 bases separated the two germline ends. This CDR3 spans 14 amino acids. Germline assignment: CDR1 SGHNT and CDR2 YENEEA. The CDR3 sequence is CASSLGDAGYGYTF. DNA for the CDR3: TGTGCCAGCAGCCTAGGGGACGCGGGCTATGGCTACACCTTC.

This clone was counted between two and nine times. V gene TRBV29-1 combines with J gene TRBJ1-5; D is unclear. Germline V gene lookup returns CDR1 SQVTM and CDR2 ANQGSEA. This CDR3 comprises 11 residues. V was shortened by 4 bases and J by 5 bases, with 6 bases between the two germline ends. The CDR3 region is CSVGSDQPQHF. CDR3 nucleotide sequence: TGCAGCGTTGGGTCGGATCAGCCCCAGCATTTT.

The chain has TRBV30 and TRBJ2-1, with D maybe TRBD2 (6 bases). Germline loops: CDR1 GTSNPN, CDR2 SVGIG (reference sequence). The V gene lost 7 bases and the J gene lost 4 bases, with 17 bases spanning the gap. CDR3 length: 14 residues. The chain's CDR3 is CASTGEKSYNEQFF. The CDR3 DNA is TGTGCCTCTACGGGAGAGAAGTCGTACAATGAGCAGTTCTTC. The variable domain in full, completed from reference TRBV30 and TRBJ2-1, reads SQTIHQWPATLVQPVGSPLSLECTVEGTSNPNLYWYRQAAGRGLQLLFYSVGIGQISSEVPQNLSASRPQDRQFILSSKKLLLSDSGFYLCASTGEKSYNEQFFGPGTRLTVL.

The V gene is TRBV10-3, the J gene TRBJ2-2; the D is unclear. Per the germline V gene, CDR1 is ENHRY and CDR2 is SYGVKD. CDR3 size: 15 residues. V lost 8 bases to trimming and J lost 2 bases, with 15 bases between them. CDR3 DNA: TGTGCCATCGGACCGCAAATAACCAACACCGGGGAGCTGTTTTTT. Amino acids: CAIGPQITNTGELFF.

In nucleotides, the CDR3 is TGTGCCAGCAGCCCGGCGGGCAGGAGCTCCTACGAGCAGTACTTC. Translated: CASSPAGRSSYEQYF. The gene calls are TRBV7-3 and TRBJ2-7, with D perhaps TRBD2 (5 bases). CDR3 length equals 15 residues. Per the germline V gene, CDR1 is SGHTA and CDR2 is FQGTGA. V lost 5 bases to trimming and J lost 0 bases, with 14 bases between them. The full variable domain, rest sourced from reference TRBV7-3 and TRBJ2-7, is GAGVSQTPSNKVTEKGKYVELRCDPISGHTALYWYRQSLGQGPEFLIYFQGTGAADDSGLPNDRFFAVRPEGSVSTLKIQRTERGDSAVYLCASSPAGRSSYEQYFGPGTRLTVT.

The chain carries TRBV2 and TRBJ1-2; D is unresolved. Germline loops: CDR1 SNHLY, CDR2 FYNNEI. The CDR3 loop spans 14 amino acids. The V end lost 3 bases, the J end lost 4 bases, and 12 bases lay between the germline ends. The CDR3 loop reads CASSDEGLSYGYTF. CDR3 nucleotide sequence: TGTGCCAGCAGTGATGAGGGCTTGTCCTATGGCTACACCTTC.

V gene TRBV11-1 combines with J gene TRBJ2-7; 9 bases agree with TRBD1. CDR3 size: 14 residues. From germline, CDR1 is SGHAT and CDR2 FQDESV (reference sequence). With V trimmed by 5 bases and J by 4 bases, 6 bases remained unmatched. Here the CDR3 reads CASSKDRGRYEQYF. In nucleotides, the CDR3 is TGTGCCAGCAGCAAGGACAGGGGAAGGTACGAGCAGTACTTC.

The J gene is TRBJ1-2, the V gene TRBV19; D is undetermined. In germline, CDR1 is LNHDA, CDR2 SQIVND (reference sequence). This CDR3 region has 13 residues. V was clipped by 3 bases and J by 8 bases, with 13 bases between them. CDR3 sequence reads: CASSINLDRGYTF. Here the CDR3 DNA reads TGTGCCAGTAGTATTAATCTCGATCGGGGCTACACCTTC. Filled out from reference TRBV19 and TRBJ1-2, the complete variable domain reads DGGITQSPKYLFRKEGQNVTLSCEQNLNHDAMYWYRQDPGQGLRLIYYSQIVNDFQKGDIAEGYSVSREKKESFPLTVTSAQKNPTAFYLCASSINLDRGYTFGSGTRLTVV.

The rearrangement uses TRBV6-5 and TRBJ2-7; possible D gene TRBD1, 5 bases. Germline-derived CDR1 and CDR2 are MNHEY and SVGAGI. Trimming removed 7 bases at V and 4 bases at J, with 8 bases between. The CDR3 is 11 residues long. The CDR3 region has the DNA TGTGCCAGCACTCAGGGTTACGAGCAGTACTTC. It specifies CASTQGYEQYF.

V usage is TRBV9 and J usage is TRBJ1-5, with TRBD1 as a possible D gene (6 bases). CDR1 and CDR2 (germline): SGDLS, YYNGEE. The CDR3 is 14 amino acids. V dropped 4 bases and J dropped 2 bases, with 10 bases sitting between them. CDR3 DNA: TGTGCCAGCAGCTCCCGACAGGGCAATCAGCCCCAGCATTTT. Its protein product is CASSSRQGNQPQHF.

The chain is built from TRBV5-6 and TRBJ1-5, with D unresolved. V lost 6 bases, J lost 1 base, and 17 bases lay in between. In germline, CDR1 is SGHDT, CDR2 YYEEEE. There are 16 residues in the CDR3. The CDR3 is CASNLYGVGSNQPQHF. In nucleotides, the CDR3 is TGTGCCAGCAACCTATATGGAGTCGGAAGCAATCAGCCCCAGCATTTT.

Here the CDR3 DNA reads TGTGCCAGCAGCTCGACAGGGCAAGAAGAGACCCAGTACTTC. This encodes CASSSTGQEETQYF. The gene calls are TRBV11-1 and TRBJ2-5; 7 positions agree with TRBD1. Germline CDR1 is SGHAT and CDR2 is FQDESV (reference sequence). This CDR3 is built from 14 residues. Unmatched junction bases numbered 5, after V lost 4 bases and J lost 3 bases.

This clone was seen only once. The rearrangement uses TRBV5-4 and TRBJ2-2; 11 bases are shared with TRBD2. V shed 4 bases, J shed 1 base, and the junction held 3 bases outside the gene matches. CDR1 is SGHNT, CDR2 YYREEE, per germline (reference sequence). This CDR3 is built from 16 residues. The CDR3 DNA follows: TGTGCCAGCAGCATAGGGACTAGCGGGAACACCGGGGAGCTGTTTTTT. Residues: CASSIGTSGNTGELFF. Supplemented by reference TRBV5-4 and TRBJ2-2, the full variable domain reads ETGVTQSPTHLIKTRGQQVTLRCSSQSGHNTVSWYQQALGQGPQFIFQYYREEENGRGNFPPRFSGLQFPNYSSELNVNALELDDSALYLCASSIGTSGNTGELFFGEGSRLTVL.

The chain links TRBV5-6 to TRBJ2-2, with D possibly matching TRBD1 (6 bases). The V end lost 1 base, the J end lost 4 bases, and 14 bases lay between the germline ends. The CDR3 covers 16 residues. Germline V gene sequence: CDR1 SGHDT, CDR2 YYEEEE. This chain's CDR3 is CASSLYYGGGTGELFF. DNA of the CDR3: TGTGCCAGCAGCTTGTACTATGGGGGCGGCACCGGGGAGCTGTTTTTT.

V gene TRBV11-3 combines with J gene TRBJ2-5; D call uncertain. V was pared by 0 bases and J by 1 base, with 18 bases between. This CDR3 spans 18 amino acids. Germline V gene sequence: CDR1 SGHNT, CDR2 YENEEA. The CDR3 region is CASSLDIVGSATQETQYF. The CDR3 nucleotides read TGTGCCAGCAGCTTAGATATAGTCGGGTCGGCTACCCAAGAGACCCAGTACTTC.

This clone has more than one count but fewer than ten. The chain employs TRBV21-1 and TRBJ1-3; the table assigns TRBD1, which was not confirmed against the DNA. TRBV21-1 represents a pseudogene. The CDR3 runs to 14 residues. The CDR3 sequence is CASSPHISGNTIYF. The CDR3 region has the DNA TGTGCCAGCAGCCCCCACATCTCCGGAAACACCATATATTTT.